This entry features one TCR beta chain sequence. Profiling relied on immunoSEQ multiplex PCR, and the TCRdb table lists in-frame clones only, not all of them. The sample holds 450,000 to 500,000 clones, more than 75% seen once. This CDR3 spans 14 amino acids. V dropped 0 bases and J dropped 7 bases, with 11 bases sitting between them. Per the germline V gene, CDR1 is SGHNT and CDR2 is YYREEE (reference sequence). The data originate from a study of shared clonotypes between healthy human individuals. This clonotype was sampled from a woman between 40 and 50 years old in good health. Some clones in this sample may be carry-over from other donors' samples. The specimen sequenced was PBMCs. This chain joins TRBV5-4 and TRBJ2-1; tentatively, D is TRBD2 (6 bases). This CDR3 reads CASSLDGTLNEQFF. The DNA for the CDR3 is TGTGCCAGCAGCTTGGACGGGACTCTAAATGAGCAGTTCTTC. The full variable domain, in which reference TRBV5-4 and TRBJ2-1 provide the parts outside the CDR3, is ETGVTQSPTHLIKTRGQQVTLRCSSQSGHNTVSWYQQALGQGPQFIFQYYREEENGRGNFPPRFSGLQFPNYSSELNVNALELDDSALYLCASSLDGTLNEQFFGPGTRLTVL.